This T cell receptor (beta chain) was identified in a study of blood T cell repertoires in COVID-19. Overall study: The origin of the acute and convalescent COVID-19 samples was the United States, Italy and Spain. PBMCs, B-cell-depleted T cells, or T cells provided the cDNA or gDNA that made up the material.

The CDR3 spans 13 residues. Germline V gene lookup returns CDR1 SGHNT and CDR2 YENEEA. V lost 4 bases to trimming and J lost 12 bases, with 16 bases between them. Source study methods: Estimation of nucleated cell counts was performed using reference gene primer amplification. Produced via immunoSEQ multiplex PCR; TCRdb's table is partial and in-frame only. The V and J calls and clone size were taken over from that table, and D and trimming were inferred from the DNA. The repertoire holds fewer than 70,000 clones, with 80% to 90% as singletons. This clone was found once. The TCR comes from a man over 45 with acute or convalescent COVID-19. The chain links TRBV11-3 to TRBJ2-1; D gene uncertain. The sequencing input was peripheral blood. DNA of the CDR3: TGTGCCAGCAGCTCCCGACCCAGACTCGTGCAGTTCTTC. Its protein product is CASSSRPRLVQFF.